This is a list of T cell receptor beta chains from one sample in a study of cytomegalovirus exposure and HLA in healthy donors. The repertoire was sequenced with immunoSEQ multiplex PCR; TCRdb's copy has only in-frame clones and lacks some. The repertoire holds 75,000 to 80,000 clones, with more than 75% as singletons. Sequencing was carried out using PBMCs. Receptors originate from a male donor in good health and CMV-seropositive. CDR3s include the opening cysteine and the closing phenylalanine or tryptophan. D genes are given only for firm matches. Expanded clones get a size class; other rows say once, few or many, or leave the size out.

cdr3_nt	cdr3_aa	clone_size	v_call	j_call	d_call
TGCAGCGTTGGGGGGAGGCGCAATGAGCAGTTCTTC	CSVGGRRNEQFF	-	TRBV29-1	TRBJ2-1	-
TGTGCCAGCAGCAAGTTACAGGGACACCCCTCCTACGAGCAGTACTTC	CASSKLQGHPSYEQYF	-	TRBV21-1	TRBJ2-7	-
TGCGCCAGCAGCTTGGGACTAGCGGGGGGCTCCCAAGAGACCCAGTACTTC	CASSLGLAGGSQETQYF	-	TRBV5-1	TRBJ2-5	TRBD2
TGTGCCAGCAGCTCTCCAATCGGTTCGGCAGGGAACACTGAAGCTTTCTTT	CASSSPIGSAGNTEAFF	few	TRBV7-9	TRBJ1-1	-
TGTGCCACCTCCTTACAGGGAACTTATAATTCACCCCTCCACTTT	CATSLQGTYNSPLHF	few	TRBV2	TRBJ1-6	-
TGTGCCAGTAACGGGGGGCCAAGCACTGAAGCTTTCTTT	CASNGGPSTEAFF	-	TRBV28	TRBJ1-1	-
TGCGCCAGCAGCCCCCATTGGAGAAATAGCAATCAGCCCCAGCATTTT	CASSPHWRNSNQPQHF	-	TRBV4-3	TRBJ1-5	-
TGTGCCAGCAGCGAACAGGGGTTTTCCTACAATGAGCAGTTCTTC	CASSEQGFSYNEQFF	-	TRBV7-2	TRBJ2-1	TRBD1
TGTGCCAGCAGCGGGCTGGACAGGGGGTTCTACGAGCAGTACTTC	CASSGLDRGFYEQYF	-	TRBV5-5	TRBJ2-7	TRBD1
TGTGCCAGCAGTGGAACCGACAGCTACAATGAGCAGTTCTTC	CASSGTDSYNEQFF	few	TRBV6-4	TRBJ2-1	-
TGTGCCAGCAGCTTAGCCAGGGCAGCTCGCTCTGGAAACACCATATATTTT	CASSLARAARSGNTIYF	few	TRBV7-9	TRBJ1-3	-
TGCGCCAGCAGCCAAAGACCCGGGACAGCAGCCTACAATGAGCAGTTCTTC	CASSQRPGTAAYNEQFF	-	TRBV4-1	TRBJ2-1	TRBD1
TGTGCCAGCAGTTACTCGTTGGCAGGGAGGGCAGATACGCAGTATTTT	CASSYSLAGRADTQYF	-	TRBV6-5	TRBJ2-3	TRBD2
TGCGCCAGCACCCAGACAGACACAGATACGCAGTATTTT	CASTQTDTDTQYF	-	TRBV4-1	TRBJ2-3	-
TGCGCCAGCAGCTTGATCACAGAGAACACTGAAGCTTTCTTT	CASSLITENTEAFF	-	TRBV5-1	TRBJ1-1	-
TGCGCCAGCAGCCAAGATCCGGACAGGCTTGGCGCACCCCTCCACTTT	CASSQDPDRLGAPLHF	-	TRBV4-3	TRBJ1-6	TRBD1
TGTGCCAGCAGTTCGGGTGCAGGGGGCACAGATACGCAGTATTTT	CASSSGAGGTDTQYF	-	TRBV27	TRBJ2-3	-